The 21 T cell receptor beta chains given below trace back to one sample, sequenced in a study of PD-L1 blockade in urothelial cancer. Generated by immunoSEQ multiplex PCR, the TCRdb table keeps only in-frame clones and is missing some. The sample lists some 30,000 clones, about 87% occurring once. Sample: PBMCs, taken around atezolizumab (anti-PD-L1) treatment. These receptor sequences come from a man between 50 and 59 years old with urothelial cancer.

This chain joins TRBV6-5 and TRBJ2-7; D perhaps matches TRBD1 (6 bases). Germline CDR1 MNHEY, CDR2 SVGAGI. This CDR3 spans 15 amino acids. Trimming stripped 0 bases from V and 1 base from J, with 10 bases between. The CDR3 coding sequence is TGTGCCAGCAGTTACTCGGGACAATTATCCTACGAGCAGTACTTC. It translates to CASSYSGQLSYEQYF.

The J gene is TRBJ2-1, the V gene TRBV7-6; unclear D gene. V lost 1 base to trimming and J lost 6 bases, with 7 bases between them. Looked up from germline, CDR1 is SGHVS and CDR2 is FNYEAQ. This CDR3 has 13 amino acids. In DNA form, the CDR3 reads TGTGCCAGCAGCTTAGACTTTGGCAATGAGCAGTTCTTC. This codes for CASSLDFGNEQFF. The variable domain in full, completed from reference TRBV7-6 and TRBJ2-1, reads GAGVSQSPRYKVTKRGQDVALRCDPISGHVSLYWYRQALGQGPEFLTYFNYEAQQDKSGLPNDRFSAERPEGSISTLTIQRTEQRDSAMYRCASSLDFGNEQFFGPGTRLTVL.

The chain combines TRBV30 with TRBJ1-5; 10 bases match TRBD1. The CDR3 sequence is 14 residues long. The V segment lost 3 bases and the J segment 4 bases; nucleotides outside the gene matches: 3. Germline V gives CDR1 GTSNPN, CDR2 SVGIG (reference sequence). The CDR3 here is CAWRADRGNQPQHF. The CDR3 DNA reads as TGTGCCTGGAGAGCGGACAGGGGGAATCAGCCCCAGCATTTT.

The chain joins TRBV2 to TRBJ1-3; 8 positions agree with TRBD1. This CDR3 is built from 17 residues. CDR1 SNHLY and CDR2 FYNNEI come from the germline V gene. V lost 3 bases, J lost 0 bases, and 7 bases stayed unmatched. As DNA, the CDR3 is TGTGCCAGCAGTGATCTGGGACAGGATCGCTCTGGAAACACCATATATTTT. Translated: CASSDLGQDRSGNTIYF.

As regards this clone: Additional DNA sequences in this sample encode the identical CDR3. This sequence joins TRBV5-1 and TRBJ1-2; tentative D call: TRBD1 (6 bases). The V end was cut by 4 bases, the J end by 6 bases, with 16 bases between. Germline assignment: CDR1 SGHRS and CDR2 YFSETQ. This CDR3 has 14 residues. CDR3 protein: CASSPTGPSNGYTF. CDR3 in DNA: TGCGCCAGCAGCCCGACAGGACCAAGCAATGGCTACACCTTC.

The chain carries TRBV19 and TRBJ1-1; 8 bases fit TRBD1. Germline assignment: CDR1 LNHDA and CDR2 SQIVND (reference sequence). V was pared by 4 bases and J by 1 base, with 5 bases of the junction left unmatched. This CDR3 is 15 amino acids long. The CDR3 DNA reads TGTGCCAGTAGTACGACAGGGGCTGGGAACACTGAAGCTTTCTTT. Its translation: CASSTTGAGNTEAFF.

This rearrangement joins TRBV4-1 to TRBJ1-4; D is undetermined. Germline V gives CDR1 MGHRA, CDR2 YSYEKL. The CDR3 loop spans 14 amino acids. Trimming took off 1 base at V and 7 bases at J, with 10 bases between the two ends. This chain's CDR3 is CASSQVVAGEKLFF. DNA for the CDR3: TGCGCCAGCAGCCAAGTGGTAGCGGGTGAAAAACTGTTTTTT.

The V and J genes are TRBV7-8 and TRBJ2-2, with 14 bases that match TRBD2. The CDR3 sequence is 16 residues long. Looked up from germline, CDR1 is SGHVS and CDR2 is FQNEAQ. V was clipped by 4 bases and J by 7 bases; unmatched bases: 5. In DNA form, the CDR3 reads TGTGCCAGCAGCTCGACTAGCGGGAGGGAAGGCGGGGAGCTGTTTTTT. This translates into CASSSTSGREGGELFF.

The chain has TRBV6-1 and TRBJ2-7, with 11 bases fitting TRBD1. Germline CDR1 is MNHNS and CDR2 is SASEGT. Trimming cost V 6 bases and J 3 bases; bases outside gene matches: 4. The CDR3 is 14 amino acids. The CDR3 DNA sequence: TGTGCCAGCAGAACCGGGACAGGGGGCTACGAGCAGTACTTC. Translating gives CASRTGTGGYEQYF.

The rearrangement links TRBV29-1 to TRBJ1-4; D call uncertain. V lost 7 bases and J lost 7, with 16 bases in between. Germline V gene lookup returns CDR1 SQVTM and CDR2 ANQGSEA. CDR3 length: 13 amino acids. The CDR3 is CSADRGSGEKLFF. The CDR3 DNA reads TGCAGCGCCGATCGGGGTTCTGGTGAAAAACTGTTTTTT. The variable domain in full, with the rest retrieved from reference TRBV29-1 and TRBJ1-4, is SAVISQKPSRDICQRGTSLTIQCQVDSQVTMMFWYRQQPGQSLTLIATANQGSEATYESGFVIDKFPISRPNLTFSTLTVSNMSPEDSSIYLCSADRGSGEKLFFGSGTQLSVL.

This clone was recorded only once. This rearrangement joins TRBV27 to TRBJ1-1, with TRBD1 matching over 9 bases. The J segment lost 5 bases and the V segment lost 6 bases, leaving 1 base of the junction unmatched. The CDR3 is 12 amino acids. CDR1 MNHEY and CDR2 SMNVEV come from the germline V gene (reference sequence). DNA for the CDR3: TGTGCCAGCAGGACAGGGGGAACTGAAGCTTTCTTT. It encodes CASRTGGTEAFF.

The rearrangement uses TRBV11-2 and TRBJ1-4; D is uncertain. V lost 3 bases to trimming and J lost 0 bases, with 5 bases between them. Germline CDR1 is SGHAT and CDR2 is FQNNGV. This CDR3 is 14 amino acids long. In DNA, the CDR3 is TGTGCCAGCAGCTTCTTTGCAACTAATGAAAAACTGTTTTTT. Translated, it gives CASSFFATNEKLFF.

Only one count was recorded for this clone. The chain is built from TRBV5-6 and TRBJ1-2, with 8 nucleotides matching TRBD1. The CDR3 runs to 14 residues. V shed 4 bases, J shed 3 bases, and the junction held 5 bases outside the gene matches. The germline CDR1 and CDR2 sequences are SGHDT and YYEEEE. The CDR3 bases are TGTGCCAGCAGCCCGACAGGGGCCGACTATGGCTACACCTTC. Translated, it gives CASSPTGADYGYTF.

This rearrangement joins TRBV27 to TRBJ2-1; D perhaps matches TRBD2 (5 bases). CDR3 length: 16 residues. CDR1 and CDR2 from the germline V gene are MNHEY and SMNVEV (reference sequence). Trimming removed 7 bases from V and 0 bases from J, with 16 bases in between. For the CDR3, the DNA is TGTGCCAGCAACAACCCTTCGGGGAGCTCCTACAATGAGCAGTTCTTC. It translates to CASNNPSGSSYNEQFF.

The chain has TRBV7-3 and TRBJ2-2; unclear D gene. From germline, CDR1 is SGHTA and CDR2 FQGTGA. The V gene lost 6 bases and the J gene lost 3 bases, with 8 bases spanning the gap. The CDR3 is 13 amino acids. The chain's CDR3 is CASRPRDTGELFF. For the CDR3, the DNA is TGTGCCAGCAGACCCCGGGACACCGGGGAGCTGTTTTTT.

The chain recombines TRBV11-2 with TRBJ2-7; maybe TRBD2 (5 bases). V shed 5 bases and J shed 2 bases, with 16 bases lying between them. The CDR3 is made up of 15 amino acids. Germline V lookup: CDR1 SGHAT, CDR2 FQNNGV. For the CDR3, the DNA is TGTGCCAGCAGCCACATCCTAGCCGAGACCTACGAGCAGTACTTC. Its translation: CASSHILAETYEQYF.

The chain has TRBV7-9 and TRBJ1-5; D not resolved. V dropped 5 bases and J dropped 1 base, with 12 bases sitting between them. From germline, CDR1 is SEHNR and CDR2 FQNEAQ (reference sequence). The CDR3 length is 15 residues. The CDR3 nucleotides read TGTGCCAGCAGCCCCCGGGAAGGGAGCAATCAGCCCCAGCATTTT. This gives the protein CASSPREGSNQPQHF.

The rearrangement links TRBV7-2 to TRBJ2-3; tentative D call: TRBD1 (6 bases). Trimming removed 0 bases at V and 2 bases at J, with 6 bases between. There are 14 residues in the CDR3. The germline gives CDR1 SGHTA, CDR2 FQGNSA. CDR3 coding DNA: TGTGCCAGCAGCTTAGCGGGGGCCACAGATACGCAGTATTTT. Its translation: CASSLAGATDTQYF.

This clone was observed a few times. The chain is built from TRBV9 and TRBJ1-2; 9 positions agree with TRBD1. The CDR3 has 15 residues. Germline V gene data show CDR1 as SGDLS and CDR2 as YYNGEE. The V and J ends lost 4 bases and 11 bases, in that order; junction bases with no gene match: 15. The CDR3 DNA is TGTGCCAGCAGCTCCGGGACAGGGTATTTTTTCGGGTACACCTTC. It encodes CASSSGTGYFFGYTF.

The chain uses TRBV6-1 and TRBJ2-3; possibly TRBD2 for D (7 bases). Germline V lookup: CDR1 MNHNS, CDR2 SASEGT. Between the trimmed V and J ends, which lost 2 bases and 0 bases, there was a span of 21 bases. This CDR3 has 19 amino acids. CDR3 residues: CASSEWGASGALSTDTQYF. CDR3 coding DNA: TGTGCCAGCAGTGAATGGGGGGCTAGCGGAGCTCTTAGCACAGATACGCAGTATTTT.

In DNA form, the CDR3 reads TGTGCCAGCAGCTTAGGATTACAGGGCAACGAGCAGTACTTC. Translating gives CASSLGLQGNEQYF. The chain is built from TRBV11-2 and TRBJ2-7; the D gene is possibly TRBD1 (6 bases). CDR3 length: 14 residues. Trimming removed 1 base at V and 5 bases at J, with 12 bases between. CDR1 SGHAT and CDR2 FQNNGV come from the germline V gene. The full variable domain, with the rest looked up from reference TRBV11-2 and TRBJ2-7, is EAGVAQSPRYKIIEKRQSVAFWCNPISGHATLYWYQQILGQGPKLLIQFQNNGVVDDSQLPKDRFSAERLKGVDSTLKIQPAKLEDSAVYLCASSLGLQGNEQYFGPGTRLTVT.